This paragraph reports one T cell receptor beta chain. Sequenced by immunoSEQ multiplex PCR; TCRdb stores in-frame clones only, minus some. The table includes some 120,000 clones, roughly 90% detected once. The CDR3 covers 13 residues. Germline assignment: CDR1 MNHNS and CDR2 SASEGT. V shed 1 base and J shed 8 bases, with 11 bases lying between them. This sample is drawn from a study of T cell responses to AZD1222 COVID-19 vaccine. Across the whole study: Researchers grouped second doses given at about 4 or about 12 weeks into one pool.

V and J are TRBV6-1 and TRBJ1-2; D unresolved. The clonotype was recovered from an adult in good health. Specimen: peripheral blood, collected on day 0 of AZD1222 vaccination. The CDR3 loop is CASSEDYMDGYTF. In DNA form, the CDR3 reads TGTGCCAGCAGTGAAGACTATATGGACGGCTACACCTTC.